Listed below are T cell receptor beta chains from one sample, sequenced in a study of OX40 agonist ivuxolimab in advanced cancers. This table comes from immunoSEQ multiplex PCR, and its TCRdb copy is limited to in-frame clones, with some not included. The sample shows 65,000 to 80,000 clones, approximately 93% of them seen only once. This specimen consisted of CD4+ or CD8+ T cells sorted from blood, obtained in a trial of the OX40 agonist ivuxolimab. Receptors originate from an adult with an advanced solid tumor such as melanoma, head and neck, liver or kidney cancer. The CDR3 runs from the conserved cysteine through the conserved F or W. D genes are given only for firm matches. Clone size is stated in some rows and not others, as once, few, many or a class when expanded.

d_call,j_call,clone_size,v_call,cdr3_nt,cdr3_aa
TRBD2,TRBJ2-1,-,TRBV28,TGTGCCAGCAGGGGTCCGGGACTAGAGAACAATGAGCAGTTCTTC,CASRGPGLENNEQFF
TRBD1,TRBJ2-6,-,TRBV10-2,TGCGCCAGCAGTGAGTCGACAGGGTCCGGGGCCAACGTCCTGACTTTC,CASSESTGSGANVLTF
TRBD2,TRBJ2-2,-,TRBV2,TGTGCCAGCAGCCAACGGGGGGGCGCCGGCGGGGAGCTGTTTTTT,CASSQRGGAGGELFF
TRBD1,TRBJ1-6,-,TRBV28,TGTGCCAGCAGTTTATCATCCCGAGGAGGACAGGGGTGGGGACCCCTCCACTTT,CASSLSSRGGQGWGPLHF
-,TRBJ1-1,few,TRBV19,TGTGCCAGTAGTCAGCTCCTCGGAACTGAAGCTTTCTTT,CASSQLLGTEAFF
-,TRBJ1-4,-,TRBV28,TGTGCCAGCAGTTTTAACCAGGGCGATCGGGAAAAACTGTTTTTT,CASSFNQGDREKLFF
TRBD1,TRBJ1-1,-,TRBV6-6,TGTGCCAGCAGTTACTCGGGGGGGACAGTGAACACTGAAGCTTTCTTT,CASSYSGGTVNTEAFF
TRBD1,TRBJ2-5,-,TRBV7-2,TGTGCCAGCAGCTTAGCGGGACAGGTGTCGACCCAGTACTTC,CASSLAGQVSTQYF
-,TRBJ2-1,-,TRBV7-3,TGTGCCAGCAGCTTCTGGGATAGGGACAATGAGCAGTTCTTC,CASSFWDRDNEQFF
-,TRBJ2-3,-,TRBV2,TGTGCCAGCAGGGAGTGGAGCGCAGATACGCAGTATTTT,CASREWSADTQYF
TRBD1,TRBJ1-1,-,TRBV29-1,TGCAGCGTAGAAGGACAGGGGGGCACTGAAGCTTTCTTT,CSVEGQGGTEAFF
-,TRBJ1-4,-,TRBV4-1,TGCGCCAGCAGCCCCTATAGGGGGGCAACTAATGAAAAACTGTTTTTT,CASSPYRGATNEKLFF
-,TRBJ1-2,once,TRBV2,TGTGCCAGCCGGCGCCGGGAAACTTCGCGGTATGGCTACACCTTC,CASRRRETSRYGYTF
-,TRBJ1-1,-,TRBV27,TGTGCCAGCAGTGACAAGAGGTGGGACACTGAAGCTTTCTTT,CASSDKRWDTEAFF
TRBD1,TRBJ1-6,-,TRBV7-2,TGTGCCAGCAGCTTCGACAGGGGATCACCCCTCCACTTT,CASSFDRGSPLHF
TRBD1,TRBJ2-7,-,TRBV7-2,TGTGCCAGCAGTGACCGGGACAGGATCTCCTACGAGCAGTACTTC,CASSDRDRISYEQYF
TRBD2,TRBJ2-7,-,TRBV2,TGTGCCAGCAGTGTAGAGCGGGGATCCTACGAGCAGTACTTC,CASSVERGSYEQYF
TRBD2,TRBJ2-1,-,TRBV5-1,TGCGCCAGCAGAGGTGCGGGAGTTGAGCAGTTCTTC,CASRGAGVEQFF
-,TRBJ2-1,-,TRBV11-3,TGTGCCAGCAGCTTAGCTTTTGACAGCCTCTCCTACAATGAGCAGTTCTTC,CASSLAFDSLSYNEQFF
-,TRBJ2-3,-,TRBV5-4,TGTGCCAGCAGTACACAGGGTGTCCCAGATACGCAGTATTTT,CASSTQGVPDTQYF
TRBD1,TRBJ2-5,few,TRBV5-6,TGTGCCGGACACAGGGGGCAGGGGGAGACCCAGTACTTC,CAGHRGQGETQYF
-,TRBJ1-2,-,TRBV19,TGTGCCAGTAGTATACAGCAGGGGATATATGGCTACACCTTC,CASSIQQGIYGYTF
-,TRBJ2-7,-,TRBV7-9,TGTGCCAGCAGCGTACGAAACAGCTACGAGCAGTACTTC,CASSVRNSYEQYF
-,TRBJ1-4,-,TRBV5-6,TGTGCCAGCAGCTTACGGACCCGAAATGAAAAACTGTTTTTT,CASSLRTRNEKLFF
TRBD1,TRBJ1-6,-,TRBV18,TGTGCCAGCCGGGACAGCTATAATTCACCCCTCCACTTT,CASRDSYNSPLHF
-,TRBJ2-7,-,TRBV11-2,TGTGCCAGCAGCTTAGTATTCGAGTCTGAGCAGTACTTC,CASSLVFESEQYF
-,TRBJ1-6,once,TRBV6-5,TGTGCCAGCAGTCAAGAAGTTAATTCACCCCTCCACTTT,CASSQEVNSPLHF
-,TRBJ2-1,-,TRBV15,TGTGCCACCAGTCTTCAAGATTGGACCTCACTCCCCCCCAATGAGCAGTTCTTC,CATSLQDWTSLPPNEQFF
TRBD2,TRBJ2-7,-,TRBV7-8,TGTGCCAGCAGCCCTATGAGCGGGGTGTTCTACGAGCAGTACTTC,CASSPMSGVFYEQYF
TRBD2,TRBJ2-1,-,TRBV15,TGTGCCACCAGCAGAGATCCGACTAGCGGGGACCCACGGGGGCAGTTCTTC,CATSRDPTSGDPRGQFF
TRBD2,TRBJ2-1,few,TRBV7-8,TGTGCCAGCAGCTTAGTTGGGACTAGCGGGAGGAGAATGCCGGTTGAGCAGTTCTTC,CASSLVGTSGRRMPVEQFF
TRBD2,TRBJ2-1,once,TRBV27,TGTGCCAGCAGTTTACCGAATTCCGGGACTAGCGGGAATAGGGTCTACAATGAGCAGTTCTTC,CASSLPNSGTSGNRVYNEQFF
-,TRBJ2-3,-,TRBV5-1,TGCGCCAGCAGCCCCGGGACACCTCGCACAGATACGCAGTATTTT,CASSPGTPRTDTQYF
-,TRBJ2-5,-,TRBV19,TGTGCCAGCAGCCCCTCGTACCAAGAGACCCAGTACTTC,CASSPSYQETQYF
TRBD2,TRBJ2-5,-,TRBV6-1,TGTGCCAGCAGTGGCGGGGGGGGAGAGACCCAGTACTTC,CASSGGGGETQYF
TRBD2,TRBJ2-5,-,TRBV29-1,TGCAGCGTTGATGGGGGGGGTAAAGAGACCCAGTACTTC,CSVDGGGKETQYF
TRBD2,TRBJ2-2,-,TRBV4-3,TGCGCCAGCAGCCAGGGGACTAGCGGGAACACCGGGGAGCTGTTTTTT,CASSQGTSGNTGELFF
-,TRBJ1-1,-,TRBV20-1,TGCAGTGCTAGACACCAGACTGAAGCTTTCTTT,CSARHQTEAFF
-,TRBJ2-1,-,TRBV5-1,TGCGCCAGCAGCCTTAGCGGCCACTACAATGAGCAGTTCTTC,CASSLSGHYNEQFF
-,TRBJ2-7,-,TRBV30,TGTGCCTGGAAAACTTTCAGGGTTGCCGAGCAGTACTTC,CAWKTFRVAEQYF
TRBD2,TRBJ2-7,-,TRBV7-4,TGTGCCAGCAGCTCGGGGACTAGCTCCTACGAGCAGTACTTC,CASSSGTSSYEQYF
-,TRBJ2-7,-,TRBV15,TGTGCCACCAGCAGAGAGGGGGGCTCCTACGAGCAGTACTTC,CATSREGGSYEQYF
-,TRBJ2-7,-,TRBV6-1,TGTGCCAGCAGTGAAGGGACCGGAACCTACGAGCAGTACTTC,CASSEGTGTYEQYF
-,TRBJ1-4,-,TRBV10-3,TGTGCCATCAGAGCGGGTCCGGCCGGGGAAAAACTGTTTTTT,CAIRAGPAGEKLFF